The 14 T cell receptor beta chains reported below all come from one sample, sequenced in a study of blood T cell repertoires in COVID-19. Using immunoSEQ multiplex PCR, the repertoire was profiled, and TCRdb retains in-frame clones only, with some absent. Of about 260,000 clones listed, around 87% were seen once; the top ten hold around 2.5%. Sequenced: peripheral blood. These receptors were collected from a woman in her forties or fifties with acute or convalescent COVID-19.

This chain uses TRBV4-1 with TRBJ2-4; D unclear. This CDR3 region has 15 residues. CDR1 MGHRA and CDR2 YSYEKL come from the germline V gene. V lost 3 bases, J lost 0 bases, and 9 bases lay in between. CDR3 sequence reads: CASSHAYQAKNIQYF. The CDR3 nucleotides are TGCGCCAGCAGCCACGCCTACCAAGCCAAAAACATTCAGTACTTC.

This sequence joins TRBV5-1 and TRBJ2-2, with D possibly matching TRBD1 (6 bases). Trimming left V 3 bases short and J 6 bases short, with 12 bases between. The CDR3 sequence is 14 residues long. Germline-derived CDR1 and CDR2 are SGHRS and YFSETQ. The CDR3 protein is CASSSGQGSGELFF. The CDR3 bases are TGCGCCAGCAGCTCAGGGCAGGGGTCCGGGGAGCTGTTTTTT.

The V call is TRBV5-8, the J call TRBJ2-2; 9 bases line up with TRBD1. This CDR3 has 14 amino acids. The germline V gene encodes CDR1 SGHTS and CDR2 YDEGEE. J lost 6 bases, V lost 2 bases, and 2 bases had no gene match. In DNA form, the CDR3 reads TGTGCCAGCAGCTTCCGGGACAGGGCCGGGGAGCTGTTTTTT. This encodes CASSFRDRAGELFF.

The J gene is TRBJ1-5, the V gene TRBV9; possibly TRBD1 for D (5 bases). The CDR3 consists of 15 residues. Germline CDR1 is SGDLS and CDR2 is YYNGEE. Trimming pared 1 base from V and 4 bases from J, leaving 12 bases between. The CDR3 DNA follows: TGTGCCAGCAGCGTAAGGTCAGGGCCAAATCAGCCCCAGCATTTT. This sequence encodes CASSVRSGPNQPQHF.

This clone turned up a few times. The chain employs TRBV7-2 and TRBJ1-4; D gene uncertain. The germline CDR1 and CDR2 sequences are SGHTA and FQGNSA. V lost 6 bases and J lost 10, with 18 bases in between. The CDR3 consists of 14 residues. The CDR3 here is CASSPVEGGAKLFF. CDR3 DNA: TGTGCCAGCAGTCCGGTCGAGGGTGGCGCAAAACTGTTTTTT.

The chain combines TRBV12-3 or TRBV12-4 with TRBJ2-7; D is ambiguous. Between the trimmed V and J ends, which lost 2 bases and 5 bases, there was a span of 10 bases. The CDR3 is 13 residues long. This CDR3 reads CASSLLSAHEQYF. CDR3 nucleotides: TGTGCCAGCAGTTTACTTAGTGCCCACGAGCAGTACTTC.

V and J are TRBV6-5 and TRBJ2-2; no firm D call. The V end was cut by 0 bases, the J end by 2 bases, with 7 bases between. The CDR3 consists of 15 residues. Germline values: CDR1 MNHEY, CDR2 SVGAGI. CDR3 amino acids: CASSYSLANTGELFF. Written as DNA, the CDR3 is TGTGCCAGCAGTTACTCGTTGGCAAACACCGGGGAGCTGTTTTTT.

In this sample, this clone turned up a few times. The chain employs TRBV6-2 or TRBV6-3 and TRBJ2-3; TRBD2 matches at 8 bases. Germline V gene sequence: CDR1 MNHEY, CDR2 SVGEGT. The CDR3 has 20 residues. Trimming cost V 5 bases and J 0 bases; bases outside gene matches: 19. The CDR3: CASSTNPRLAYTPSTDTQYF. The CDR3 DNA reads TGTGCCAGCAGTACAAACCCAAGACTAGCGTATACTCCTAGCACAGATACGCAGTATTTT.

The V call is TRBV5-8, the J call TRBJ2-7; TRBD1 aligns across 8 bases. This CDR3 is built from 13 residues. Germline-derived CDR1 and CDR2 are SGHTS and YDEGEE. With V trimmed by 4 bases and J by 5 bases, 5 bases remained unmatched. This chain's CDR3 is CASSTLRGHEQYF. The CDR3 DNA is TGTGCCAGCAGCACCCTCAGGGGGCACGAGCAGTACTTC.

This chain links TRBV20-1 with TRBJ1-5; maybe TRBD1 (5 bases). V lost 6 bases to trimming and J lost 11 bases, with 11 bases between them. CDR1 is DFQATT, CDR2 SNEGSKA, per germline (reference sequence). The CDR3 loop spans 10 amino acids. The CDR3 region has the DNA TGCAGTGCCCTGGGGGGGACCCAGCATTTT. This sequence encodes CSALGGTQHF.

This clone was recorded only once. Other DNA sequences in the sample encode the same CDR3. The V call is TRBV29-1, the J call TRBJ1-5; D unclear. V shed 4 bases and J shed 1 base, with 5 bases lying between them. The CDR3 sequence is 12 residues long. Germline V gene lookup returns CDR1 SQVTM and CDR2 ANQGSEA. The CDR3 here is CSVGESNQPQHF. CDR3 nucleotide sequence: TGCAGCGTTGGGGAGAGCAATCAGCCCCAGCATTTT.

V usage is TRBV5-4 and J usage is TRBJ2-3; 11 positions match TRBD1. The V gene end was trimmed by 4 bases and the J gene end by 3 bases; junction bases not matched to a gene: 7. Germline-derived CDR1 and CDR2 are SGHNT and YYREEE (reference sequence). This CDR3 spans 16 amino acids. The CDR3 sequence: CASSAGQGARTDTQYF. The DNA for the CDR3 is TGTGCCAGCAGCGCCGGACAGGGGGCGAGGACAGATACGCAGTATTTT.

The DNA for the CDR3 is TGCAGCGTGGCTCCTGGCTATGAGCAGTTCTTC. Residues: CSVAPGYEQFF. V is TRBV29-1 and J is TRBJ2-1; D gene unclear. CDR1 is SQVTM, CDR2 ANQGSEA, per germline. Trimming took off 6 bases at V and 8 bases at J, with 11 bases between the two ends. The CDR3 runs to 11 residues.

The chain couples TRBV6-2 or TRBV6-3 to TRBJ2-7; possibly TRBD2 for D (6 bases). Germline V lookup: CDR1 MNHEY, CDR2 SVGEGT. The CDR3 is 15 amino acids. V lost 4 bases and J 3 bases, leaving 16 bases between the germline ends. DNA for the CDR3: TGTGCCAGCAGTTCCCTAGCGTCCCCGAACTACGAGCAGTACTTC. Encoded protein: CASSSLASPNYEQYF.